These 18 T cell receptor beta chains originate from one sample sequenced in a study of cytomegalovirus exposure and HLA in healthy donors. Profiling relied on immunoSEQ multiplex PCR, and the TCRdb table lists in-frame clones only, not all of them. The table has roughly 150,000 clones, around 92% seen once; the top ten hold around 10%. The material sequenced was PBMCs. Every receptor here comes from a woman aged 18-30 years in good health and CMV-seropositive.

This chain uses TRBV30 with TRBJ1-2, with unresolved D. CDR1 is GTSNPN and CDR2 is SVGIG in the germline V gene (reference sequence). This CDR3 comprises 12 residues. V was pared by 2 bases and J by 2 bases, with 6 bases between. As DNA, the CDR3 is TGTGCCTGGAGTACGAGGAACTATGGCTACACCTTC. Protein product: CAWSTRNYGYTF.

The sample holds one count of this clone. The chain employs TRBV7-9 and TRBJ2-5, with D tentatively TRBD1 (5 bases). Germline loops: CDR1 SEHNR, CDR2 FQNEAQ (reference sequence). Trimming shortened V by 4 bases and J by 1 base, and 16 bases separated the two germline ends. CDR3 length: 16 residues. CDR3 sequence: CASSSQGLGPQETQYF. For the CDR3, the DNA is TGTGCCAGCAGCTCCCAGGGCCTGGGCCCCCAAGAGACCCAGTACTTC.

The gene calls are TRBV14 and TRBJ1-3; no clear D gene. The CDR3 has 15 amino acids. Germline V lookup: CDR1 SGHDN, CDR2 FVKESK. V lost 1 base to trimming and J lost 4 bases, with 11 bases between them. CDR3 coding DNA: TGTGCCAGCAGCCAAGGGGAGGAGTCCGGAAACACCATATATTTT. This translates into CASSQGEESGNTIYF.

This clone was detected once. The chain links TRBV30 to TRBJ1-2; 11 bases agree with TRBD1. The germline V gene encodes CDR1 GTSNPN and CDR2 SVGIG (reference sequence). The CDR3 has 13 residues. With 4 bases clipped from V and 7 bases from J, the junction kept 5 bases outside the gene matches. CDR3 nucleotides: TGTGCCTGGATTCAGGACAGGGGGCTTGGCTACACCTTC. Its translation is CAWIQDRGLGYTF. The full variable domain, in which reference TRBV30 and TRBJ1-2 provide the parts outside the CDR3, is SQTIHQWPATLVQPVGSPLSLECTVEGTSNPNLYWYRQAAGRGLQLLFYSVGIGQISSEVPQNLSASRPQDRQFILSSKKLLLSDSGFYLCAWIQDRGLGYTFGSGTRLTVV.

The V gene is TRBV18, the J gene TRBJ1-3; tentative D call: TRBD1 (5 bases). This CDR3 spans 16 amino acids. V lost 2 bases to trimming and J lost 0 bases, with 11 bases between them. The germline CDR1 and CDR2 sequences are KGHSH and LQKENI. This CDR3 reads CASSPSGGLSGNTIYF. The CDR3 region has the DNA TGTGCCAGCTCACCATCGGGGGGACTCTCTGGAAACACCATATATTTT.

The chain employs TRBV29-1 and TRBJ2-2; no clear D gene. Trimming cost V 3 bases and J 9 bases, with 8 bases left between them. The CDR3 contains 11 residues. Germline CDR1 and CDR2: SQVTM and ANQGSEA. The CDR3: CSVEREWELFF. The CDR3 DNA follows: TGCAGCGTTGAGCGTGAGTGGGAGCTGTTTTTT.

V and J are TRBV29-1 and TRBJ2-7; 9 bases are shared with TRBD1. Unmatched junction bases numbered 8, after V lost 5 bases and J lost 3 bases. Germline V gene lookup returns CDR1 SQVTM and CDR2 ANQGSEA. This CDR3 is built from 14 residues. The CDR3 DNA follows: TGCAGCGTTCTCAGGGGACAGGGACTCTACGAGCAGTACTTC. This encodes CSVLRGQGLYEQYF.

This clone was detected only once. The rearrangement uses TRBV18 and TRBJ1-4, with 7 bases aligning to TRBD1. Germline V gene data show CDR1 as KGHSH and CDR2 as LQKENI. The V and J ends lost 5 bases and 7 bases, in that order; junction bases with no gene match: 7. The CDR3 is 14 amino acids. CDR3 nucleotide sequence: TGTGCCAGCTCAGCCAGGGGACAGCCTGAAAAACTGTTTTTT. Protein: CASSARGQPEKLFF.

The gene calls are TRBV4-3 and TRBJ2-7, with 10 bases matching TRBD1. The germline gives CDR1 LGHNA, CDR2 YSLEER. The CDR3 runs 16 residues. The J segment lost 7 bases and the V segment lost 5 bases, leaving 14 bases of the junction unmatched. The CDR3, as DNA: TGCGCCAGCAGCGTAAGCTGGGACAGGGGTTCGAGGGAGCAGTACTTC. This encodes CASSVSWDRGSREQYF.

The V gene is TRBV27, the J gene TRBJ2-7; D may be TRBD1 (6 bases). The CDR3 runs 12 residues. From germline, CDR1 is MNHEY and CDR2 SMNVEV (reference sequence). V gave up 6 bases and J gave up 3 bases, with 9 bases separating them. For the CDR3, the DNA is TGTGCCAGCAGACGGGACATCTACGAGCAGTACTTC. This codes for CASRRDIYEQYF.

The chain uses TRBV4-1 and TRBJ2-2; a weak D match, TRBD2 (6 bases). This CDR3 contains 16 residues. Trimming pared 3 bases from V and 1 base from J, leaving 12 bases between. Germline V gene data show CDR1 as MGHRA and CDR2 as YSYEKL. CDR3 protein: CASSQAGGWNTGELFF. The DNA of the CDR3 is TGCGCCAGCAGCCAGGCCGGAGGGTGGAACACCGGGGAGCTGTTTTTT.

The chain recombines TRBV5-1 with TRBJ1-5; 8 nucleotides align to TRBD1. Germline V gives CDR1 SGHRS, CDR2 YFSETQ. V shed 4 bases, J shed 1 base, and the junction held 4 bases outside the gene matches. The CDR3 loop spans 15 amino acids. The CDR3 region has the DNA TGCGCCAGCAGCCCTAGGACAGGGAGCAATCAGCCCCAGCATTTT. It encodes CASSPRTGSNQPQHF.

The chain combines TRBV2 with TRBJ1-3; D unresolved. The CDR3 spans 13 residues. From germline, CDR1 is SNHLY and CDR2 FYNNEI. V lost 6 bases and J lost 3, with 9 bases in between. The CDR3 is CASRENIGNTIYF. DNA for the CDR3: TGTGCCAGCAGAGAAAACATTGGAAACACCATATATTTT.

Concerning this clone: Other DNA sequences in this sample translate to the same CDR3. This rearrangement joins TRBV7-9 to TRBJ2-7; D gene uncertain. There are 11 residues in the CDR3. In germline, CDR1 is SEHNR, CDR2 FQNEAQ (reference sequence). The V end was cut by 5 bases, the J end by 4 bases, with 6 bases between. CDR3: CASSPLYEQYF. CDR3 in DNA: TGTGCCAGCAGCCCTTTGTACGAGCAGTACTTC. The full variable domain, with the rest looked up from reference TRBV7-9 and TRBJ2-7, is DTGVSQNPRHKITKRGQNVTFRCDPISEHNRLYWYRQTLGQGPEFLTYFQNEAQLEKSRLLSDRFSAERPKGSFSTLEIQRTEQGDSAMYLCASSPLYEQYFGPGTRLTVT.

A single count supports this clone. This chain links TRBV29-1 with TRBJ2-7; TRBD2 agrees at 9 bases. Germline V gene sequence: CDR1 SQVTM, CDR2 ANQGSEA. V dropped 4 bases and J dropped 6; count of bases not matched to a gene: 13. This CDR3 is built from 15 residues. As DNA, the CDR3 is TGCAGCGTTGTCAAGGGACTAGCCGGGTATTCCGAGCAGTACTTC. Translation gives CSVVKGLAGYSEQYF.

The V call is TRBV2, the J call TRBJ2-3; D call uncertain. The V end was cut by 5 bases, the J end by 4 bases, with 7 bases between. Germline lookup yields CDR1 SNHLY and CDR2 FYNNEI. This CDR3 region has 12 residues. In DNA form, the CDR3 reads TGTGCCAGCAGTTTTTCTTCAGATACGCAGTATTTT. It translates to CASSFSSDTQYF.

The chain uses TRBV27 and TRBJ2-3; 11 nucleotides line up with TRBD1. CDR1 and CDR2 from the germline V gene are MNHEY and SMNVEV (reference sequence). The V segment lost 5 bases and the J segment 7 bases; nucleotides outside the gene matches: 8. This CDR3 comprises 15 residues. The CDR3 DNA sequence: TGTGCCAGCAGTCCGTCGGACAGGGGGCGAAATACGCAGTATTTT. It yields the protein CASSPSDRGRNTQYF.

The CDR3 protein is CASSRTGELFF. The CDR3 DNA sequence: TGTGCCAGCAGCCGGACAGGGGAGCTGTTTTTT. The chain uses TRBV2 and TRBJ2-2; possible D gene TRBD1, 5 bases. Trimming left V 6 bases short and J 8 bases short, with 7 bases between. CDR1 SNHLY and CDR2 FYNNEI come from the germline V gene. The CDR3 consists of 11 residues.